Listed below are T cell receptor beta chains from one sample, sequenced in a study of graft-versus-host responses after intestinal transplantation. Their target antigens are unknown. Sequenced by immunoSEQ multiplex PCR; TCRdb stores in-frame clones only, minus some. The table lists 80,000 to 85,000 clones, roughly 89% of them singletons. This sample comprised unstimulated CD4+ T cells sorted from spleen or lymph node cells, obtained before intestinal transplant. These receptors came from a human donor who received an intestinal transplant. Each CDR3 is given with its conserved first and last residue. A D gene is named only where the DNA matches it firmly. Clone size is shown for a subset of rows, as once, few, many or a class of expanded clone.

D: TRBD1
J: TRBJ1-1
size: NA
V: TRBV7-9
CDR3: CASSFPSGGTEAFF
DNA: TGTGCCAGCAGCTTCCCCTCAGGGGGCACTGAAGCTTTCTTT

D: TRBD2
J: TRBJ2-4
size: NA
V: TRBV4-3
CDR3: CASSQEPRGDIQYF
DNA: TGCGCCAGCAGCCAAGAACCACGGGGGGACATTCAGTACTTC

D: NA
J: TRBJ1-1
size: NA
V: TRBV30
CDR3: CAWSGGRGGDTEAFF
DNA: TGTGCCTGGAGTGGTGGTAGGGGGGGGGACACTGAAGCTTTCTTT

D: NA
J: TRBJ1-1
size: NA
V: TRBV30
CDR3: CAWSVGGTEAFF
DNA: TGTGCCTGGAGTGTGGGGGGCACTGAAGCTTTCTTT

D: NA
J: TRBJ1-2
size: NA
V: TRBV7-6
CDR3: CASSSTGEANYGYTF
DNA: TGTGCCAGCAGCTCCACAGGTGAAGCTAACTATGGCTACACCTTC

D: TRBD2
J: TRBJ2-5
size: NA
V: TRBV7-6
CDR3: CASSPGLAGASEPETQYF
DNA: TGTGCCAGCAGCCCAGGACTAGCGGGGGCCTCCGAGCCGGAGACCCAGTACTTC

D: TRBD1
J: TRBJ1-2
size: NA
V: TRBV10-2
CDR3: CASSEMGQGNGVGYTF
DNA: TGCGCCAGCAGTGAGATGGGACAGGGAAATGGGGTTGGCTACACCTTC

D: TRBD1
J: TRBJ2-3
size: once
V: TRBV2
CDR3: CASRGQGADTQYF
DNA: TGTGCCAGCAGGGGACAGGGGGCAGATACGCAGTATTTT

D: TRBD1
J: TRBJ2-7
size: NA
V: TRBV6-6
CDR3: CASSYFHPGGDYEQYF
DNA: TGTGCCAGCAGTTACTTCCATCCAGGGGGCGATTACGAGCAGTACTTC

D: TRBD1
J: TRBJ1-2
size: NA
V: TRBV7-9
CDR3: CASSARDRGPYTF
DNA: TGTGCCAGCAGCGCCCGGGACAGGGGGCCTTACACCTTC

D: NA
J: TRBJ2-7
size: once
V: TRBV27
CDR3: CASSPNRDTTSYEQYF
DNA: TGTGCCAGCAGTCCGAACAGGGATACTACCTCCTACGAGCAGTACTTC

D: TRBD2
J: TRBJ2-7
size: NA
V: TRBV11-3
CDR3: CASSPRLAGGRYEQYF
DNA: TGTGCCAGCAGCCCTCGACTAGCGGGGGGACGGTACGAGCAGTACTTC

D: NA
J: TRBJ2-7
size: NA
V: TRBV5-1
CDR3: CASSLEYGVSYEQYF
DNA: TGCGCCAGCAGCTTGGAATACGGGGTCTCCTACGAGCAGTACTTC

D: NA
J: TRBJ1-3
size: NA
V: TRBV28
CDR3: CASSPSGGPGNTIYF
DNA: TGTGCCAGCAGTCCCTCGGGGGGGCCTGGAAACACCATATATTTT

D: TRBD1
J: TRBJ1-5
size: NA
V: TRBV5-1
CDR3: CASSLTGGSDQPQHF
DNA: TGCGCCAGCAGTCTGACAGGGGGGTCCGATCAGCCCCAGCATTTT

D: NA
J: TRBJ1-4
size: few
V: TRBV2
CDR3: CASSVNTPGEKLFF
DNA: TGTGCCAGCAGTGTTAACACCCCGGGAGAAAAACTGTTTTTT

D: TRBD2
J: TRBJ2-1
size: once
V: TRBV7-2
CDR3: CASSLGLRGAYNEQFF
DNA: TGTGCCAGCAGCTTAGGGTTGCGGGGGGCATACAATGAGCAGTTCTTC

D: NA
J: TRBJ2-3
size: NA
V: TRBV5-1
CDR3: CASSPGISTDTQYF
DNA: TGCGCCAGCAGCCCCGGGATTAGCACAGATACGCAGTATTTT

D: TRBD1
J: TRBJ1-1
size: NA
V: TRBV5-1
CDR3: CASSLGTGMNTEAFF
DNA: TGCGCCAGCAGCTTAGGGACAGGCATGAACACTGAAGCTTTCTTT

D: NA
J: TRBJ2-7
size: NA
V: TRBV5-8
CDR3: CASRWIQWADEQYF
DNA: TGTGCCAGCAGATGGATACAGTGGGCCGACGAGCAGTACTTC

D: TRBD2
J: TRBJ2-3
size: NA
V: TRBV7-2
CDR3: CASSLTSVTDTQYF
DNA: TGTGCCAGCAGCTTGACTAGCGTGACAGATACGCAGTATTTT